One T cell receptor (beta chain) is described in this entry. What it recognizes is unknown. This sample was taken from a study of PD-1 blockade in classical Hodgkin lymphoma. Sequencing was performed with immunoSEQ multiplex PCR; in TCRdb, only in-frame clones are kept and a portion is missing. The sample shows approximately 52,000 clones, 86% of them seen only once. The time point is: cycle 4 day 1 (C4D1), after 6 weeks of nivolumab. The patients all showed relapse after autologous stem cell transplantation, while their brentuximab vedotin exposure varied. Complete response, partial response or progressive disease constituted the best response categories observed. Findings of the study overall: Newly diagnosed patients were said to have less baseline TCR diversity than healthy donors did. Researchers reported that CD4+ TCR diversity, though not CD8+, rose significantly by C4D1. Complete responders' diversity at baseline resembled that of newly diagnosed patients.

The CDR3 extends over 17 amino acids. Trimming took 1 base from V and 0 from J, leaving 13 bases between them. Germline V lookup: CDR1 SGDLS, CDR2 YYNGEE. The V gene is TRBV9, the J gene TRBJ2-2; D remains unclear. The sequencing used peripheral blood mononuclear cells (PBMCs), collected before the fourth cycle of nivolumab. The receptor's source is a human donor with classical Hodgkin lymphoma. DNA for the CDR3: TGTGCCAGCAGCGTAAGCCAAAAGAACGCGAACACCGGGGAGCTGTTTTTT. Residues: CASSVSQKNANTGELFF.